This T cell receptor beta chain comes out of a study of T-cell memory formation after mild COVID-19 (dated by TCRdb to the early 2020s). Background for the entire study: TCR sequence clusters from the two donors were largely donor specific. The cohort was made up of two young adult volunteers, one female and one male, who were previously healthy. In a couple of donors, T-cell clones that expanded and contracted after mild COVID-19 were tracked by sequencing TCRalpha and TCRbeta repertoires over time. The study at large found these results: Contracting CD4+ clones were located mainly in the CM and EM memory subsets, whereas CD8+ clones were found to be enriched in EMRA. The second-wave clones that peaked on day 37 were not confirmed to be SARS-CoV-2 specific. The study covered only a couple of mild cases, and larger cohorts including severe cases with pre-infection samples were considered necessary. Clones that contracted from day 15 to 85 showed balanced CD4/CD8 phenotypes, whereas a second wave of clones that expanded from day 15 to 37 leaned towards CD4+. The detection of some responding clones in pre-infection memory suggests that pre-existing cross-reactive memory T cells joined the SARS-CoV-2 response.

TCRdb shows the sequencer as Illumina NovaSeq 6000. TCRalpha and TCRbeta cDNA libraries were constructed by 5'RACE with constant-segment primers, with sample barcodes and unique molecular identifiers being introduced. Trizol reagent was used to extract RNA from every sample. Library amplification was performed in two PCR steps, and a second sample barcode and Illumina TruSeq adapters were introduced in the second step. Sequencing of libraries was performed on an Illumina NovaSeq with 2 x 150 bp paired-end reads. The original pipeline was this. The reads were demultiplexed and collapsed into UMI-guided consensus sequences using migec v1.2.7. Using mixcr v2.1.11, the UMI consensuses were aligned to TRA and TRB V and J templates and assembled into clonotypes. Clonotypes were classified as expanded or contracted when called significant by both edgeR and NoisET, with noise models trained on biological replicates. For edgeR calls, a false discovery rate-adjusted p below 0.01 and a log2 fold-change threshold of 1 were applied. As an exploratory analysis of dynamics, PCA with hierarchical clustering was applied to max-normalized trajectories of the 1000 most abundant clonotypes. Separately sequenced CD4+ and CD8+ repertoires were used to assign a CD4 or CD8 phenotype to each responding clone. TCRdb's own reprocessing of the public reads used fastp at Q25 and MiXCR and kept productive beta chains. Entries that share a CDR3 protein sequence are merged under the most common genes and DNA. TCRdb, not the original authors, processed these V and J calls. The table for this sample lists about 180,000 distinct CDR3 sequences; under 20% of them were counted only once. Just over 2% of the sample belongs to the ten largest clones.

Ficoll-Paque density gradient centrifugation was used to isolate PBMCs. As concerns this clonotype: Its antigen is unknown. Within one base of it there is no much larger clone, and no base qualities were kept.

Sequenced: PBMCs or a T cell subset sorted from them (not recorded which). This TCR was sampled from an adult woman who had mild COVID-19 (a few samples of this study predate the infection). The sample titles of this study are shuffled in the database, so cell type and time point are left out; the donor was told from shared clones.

CDR3 region: CASSVLPSGPYEQYF. The nucleotide sequence is given as TGTGCCAGCAGCGTCCTGCCTAGCGGGCCGTACGAGCAGTACTTC. This chain joins TRBV9 to TRBJ2-7, with 8 bases matching TRBD2. The CDR3 numbers 15 residues from cysteine through phenylalanine. CDR3 DNA is the only sequence kept; it has 45 bases, read in frame from the first base. The germline V end is reduced by 2 bases and the J end by 4 bases; junction bases left unmatched: 8. CDR1 and CDR2 were assigned from the germline V gene as SGDLS and YYNGEE.